This T cell receptor (beta chain) originates from a study of T cells in Graves' hyperthyroidism and ophthalmopathy. RNA transcripts served as the template for amplifying TCR beta CDR3 regions. HTBI primers were used for first-round RT-PCR of the TCR CDR3. Using its own MiXCR run on the multiplex PCR reads, TCRdb lists one record per CDR3 protein. This sample yields around 360,000 distinct CDR3 sequences, of which around 15% are seen a single time; about 21% belongs to the top ten. With 3 bases clipped from V and 8 bases from J, the junction kept 10 bases outside the gene matches. This CDR3 comprises 14 residues. Germline lookup yields CDR1 SGDLS and CDR2 YYNGEE.

The chain has TRBV9 and TRBJ1-2, with 7 bases that match TRBD1. Sequenced: blood. This TCR came from an older woman with Graves' ophthalmopathy. The CDR3: CASSAGTAFFGYTF. CDR3 in DNA: TGTGCCAGCAGCGCCGGGACAGCCTTTTTCGGCTACACCTTC.